This T cell receptor beta chain is drawn from a study of T cells in localized non-small cell lung cancer. Whole-study results and caveats: Because researchers sequenced only one region of the tumor, heterogeneity is still possible. Uninvolved neighboring lung showed the greatest T cell clonality, exceeding tumor. Detection in adjacent lung was observed for a median 57 of the top 100 tumor clones.

V was shortened by 8 bases and J by 6 bases, with 17 bases between the two germline ends. CDR3 length: 13 residues. Germline V gene sequence: CDR1 SNHLY, CDR2 FYNNEI. The data were produced by immunoSEQ multiplex PCR, yet TCRdb's version contains in-frame clones alone and is incomplete. The sample yields 25,000 to 30,000 clones, over 80% seen once. With regard to this clone: What it binds is not known.

The sequence was obtained from a male donor aged 60 or older with stage I lung adenocarcinoma. The V and J genes are TRBV2 and TRBJ2-7; D may match TRBD1 or TRBD2 (5 bases each). This material consisted of peripheral blood, taken before any cancer treatment. CDR3 sequence: CASHSTWGTEQYF. The CDR3 nucleotides are TGTGCCAGCCATTCAACGTGGGGGACCGAGCAGTACTTC.